This T cell receptor (beta chain) emerged from a study of patients and donors after allogeneic stem cell transplantation. This clonotype was seen many times. TCRdb re-called the RT-PCR reads through MiXCR, storing one row per CDR3 protein. The sample carries about 57,000 distinct CDR3 sequences, 13% recorded once. V was shortened by 2 bases and J by 5 bases, with 20 bases between the two germline ends. Germline CDR1 is SGDLS and CDR2 is YYNGEE. The CDR3 runs 18 residues. The TCR comes from a human donor who was either an allogeneic HSCT recipient or a stem cell or donor lymphocyte infusion donor (not recorded which). It is not recorded whose cells these are; they may come from a transplant donor. This chain links TRBV9 with TRBJ1-6; D is unclear. The sample taken for sequencing was blood, either unsorted or a sorted T cell fraction (not recorded which). CDR3 DNA sequence: TGTGCCAGCAGCGTGCATCCTAAGACCGAGACTGATAATTCACCCCTCCACTTT. Translating gives CASSVHPKTETDNSPLHF.